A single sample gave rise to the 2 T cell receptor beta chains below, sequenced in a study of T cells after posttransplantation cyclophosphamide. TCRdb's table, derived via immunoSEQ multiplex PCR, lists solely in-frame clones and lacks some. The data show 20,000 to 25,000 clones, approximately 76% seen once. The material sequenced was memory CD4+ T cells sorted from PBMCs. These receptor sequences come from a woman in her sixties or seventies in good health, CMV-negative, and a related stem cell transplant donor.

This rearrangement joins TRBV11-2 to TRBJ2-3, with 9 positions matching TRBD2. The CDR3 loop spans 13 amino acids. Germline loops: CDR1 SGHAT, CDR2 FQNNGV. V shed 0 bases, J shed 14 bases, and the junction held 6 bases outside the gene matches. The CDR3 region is CASSLDLAGTTYF. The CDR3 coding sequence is TGTGCCAGCAGCTTAGATCTAGCGGGGACCACGTATTTT.

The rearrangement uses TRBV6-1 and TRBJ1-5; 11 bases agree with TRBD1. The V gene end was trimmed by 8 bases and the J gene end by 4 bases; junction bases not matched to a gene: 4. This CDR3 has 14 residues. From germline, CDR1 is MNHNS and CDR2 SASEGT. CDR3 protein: CASGGQGGNQPQHF. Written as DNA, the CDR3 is TGTGCCAGCGGGGGACAGGGGGGGAATCAGCCCCAGCATTTT.